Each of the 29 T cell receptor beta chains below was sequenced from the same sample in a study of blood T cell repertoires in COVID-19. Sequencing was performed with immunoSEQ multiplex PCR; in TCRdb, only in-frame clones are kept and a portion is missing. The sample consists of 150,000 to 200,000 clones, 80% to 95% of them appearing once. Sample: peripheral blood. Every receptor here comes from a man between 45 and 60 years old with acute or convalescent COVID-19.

This CDR3 reads CASSINGQPYGYTF. The DNA for the CDR3 is TGTGCCAGTAGTATAAACGGACAGCCCTATGGCTACACCTTC. The rearrangement joins TRBV19 to TRBJ1-2; TRBD1 might be the D (6 bases). Germline assignment: CDR1 LNHDA and CDR2 SQIVND (reference sequence). This CDR3 has 14 residues. Deletions cut 2 bases from V and 4 bases from J, with 11 bases between. Drawing the rest from reference TRBV19 and TRBJ1-2, the complete variable domain is DGGITQSPKYLFRKEGQNVTLSCEQNLNHDAMYWYRQDPGQGLRLIYYSQIVNDFQKGDIAEGYSVSREKKESFPLTVTSAQKNPTAFYLCASSINGQPYGYTFGSGTRLTVV.

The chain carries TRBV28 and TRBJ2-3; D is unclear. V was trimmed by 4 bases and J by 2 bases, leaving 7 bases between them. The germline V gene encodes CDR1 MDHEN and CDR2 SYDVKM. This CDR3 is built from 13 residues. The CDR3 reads CASSYAVTDTQYF. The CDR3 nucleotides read TGTGCCAGCAGTTATGCGGTCACAGATACGCAGTATTTT.

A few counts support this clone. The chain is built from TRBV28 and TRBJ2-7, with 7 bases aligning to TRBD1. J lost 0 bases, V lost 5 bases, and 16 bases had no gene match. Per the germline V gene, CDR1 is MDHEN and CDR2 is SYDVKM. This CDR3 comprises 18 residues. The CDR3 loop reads CASSAYPYRGASSYEQYF. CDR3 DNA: TGTGCCAGCAGTGCCTATCCTTACAGGGGCGCCAGCTCCTACGAGCAGTACTTC. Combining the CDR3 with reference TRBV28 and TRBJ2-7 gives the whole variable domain DVKVTQSSRYLVKRTGEKVFLECVQDMDHENMFWYRQDPGLGLRLIYFSYDVKMKEKGDIPEGYSVSREKKERFSLILESASTNQTSMYLCASSAYPYRGASSYEQYFGPGTRLTVT.

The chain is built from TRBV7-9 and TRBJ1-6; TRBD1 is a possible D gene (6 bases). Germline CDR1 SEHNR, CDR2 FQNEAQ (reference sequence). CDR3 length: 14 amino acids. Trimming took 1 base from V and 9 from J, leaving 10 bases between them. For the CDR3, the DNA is TGTGCCAGCAGCTTAGAGGGGGGGAGTTCACCCCTCCACTTT. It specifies CASSLEGGSSPLHF.

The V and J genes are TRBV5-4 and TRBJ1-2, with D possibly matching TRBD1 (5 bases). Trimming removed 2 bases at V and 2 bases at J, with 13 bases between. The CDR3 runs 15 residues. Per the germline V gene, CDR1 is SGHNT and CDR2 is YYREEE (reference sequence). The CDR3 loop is CASSFGRADNYGYTF. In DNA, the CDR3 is TGTGCCAGCAGCTTTGGCAGGGCAGACAACTATGGCTACACCTTC.

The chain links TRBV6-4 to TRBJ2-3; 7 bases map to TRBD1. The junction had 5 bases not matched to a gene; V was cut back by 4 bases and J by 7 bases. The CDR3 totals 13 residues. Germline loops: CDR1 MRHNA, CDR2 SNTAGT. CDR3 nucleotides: TGTGCCAGCAGTGTCGAAAGGGGGCATACGCAGTATTTT. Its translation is CASSVERGHTQYF.

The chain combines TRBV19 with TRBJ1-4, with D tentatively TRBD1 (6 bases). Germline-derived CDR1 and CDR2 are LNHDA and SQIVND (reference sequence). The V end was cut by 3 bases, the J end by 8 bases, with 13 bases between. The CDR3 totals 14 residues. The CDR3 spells CASSIEGESEKLFF. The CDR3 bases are TGTGCCAGTAGTATTGAGGGGGAGAGCGAAAAACTGTTTTTT.

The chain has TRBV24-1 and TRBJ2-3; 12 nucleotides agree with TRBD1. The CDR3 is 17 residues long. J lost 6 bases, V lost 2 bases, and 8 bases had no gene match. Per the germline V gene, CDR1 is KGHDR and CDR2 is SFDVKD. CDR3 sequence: CATSDSAWGQGADTQYF. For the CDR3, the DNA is TGTGCCACCAGTGATTCCGCTTGGGGACAGGGGGCGGATACGCAGTATTTT.

CDR3 nucleotide sequence: TGCAGCGTCTACGGGGGGCCTTACACAGATACGCAGTATTTT. It yields the protein CSVYGGPYTDTQYF. The chain links TRBV29-1 to TRBJ2-3; maybe TRBD2 (7 bases). Trimming removed 6 bases at V and 2 bases at J, with 15 bases between. The CDR3 runs 14 residues. Germline V gene lookup returns CDR1 SQVTM and CDR2 ANQGSEA.

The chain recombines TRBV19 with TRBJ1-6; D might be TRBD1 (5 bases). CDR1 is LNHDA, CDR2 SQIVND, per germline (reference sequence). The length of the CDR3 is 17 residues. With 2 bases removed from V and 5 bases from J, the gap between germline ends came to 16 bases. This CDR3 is CASSIRARTSDNSPLHF. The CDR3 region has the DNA TGTGCCAGTAGTATAAGAGCGAGGACATCGGATAATTCACCCCTCCACTTT.

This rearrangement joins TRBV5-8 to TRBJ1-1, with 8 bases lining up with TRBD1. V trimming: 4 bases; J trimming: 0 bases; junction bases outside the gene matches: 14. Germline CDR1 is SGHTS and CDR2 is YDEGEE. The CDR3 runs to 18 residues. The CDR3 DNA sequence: TGTGCCAGCAGCCGAAGCGGGACAGGCGAAGTCATGAACACTGAAGCTTTCTTT. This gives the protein CASSRSGTGEVMNTEAFF.

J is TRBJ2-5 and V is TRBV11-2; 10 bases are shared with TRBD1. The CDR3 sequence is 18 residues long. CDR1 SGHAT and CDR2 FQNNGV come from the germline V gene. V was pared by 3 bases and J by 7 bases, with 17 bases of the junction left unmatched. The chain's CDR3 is CASSFLTSDRGQWVTQYF. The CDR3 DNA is TGTGCCAGCAGCTTCCTAACAAGTGACAGGGGGCAATGGGTGACCCAGTACTTC. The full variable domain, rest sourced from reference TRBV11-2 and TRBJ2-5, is EAGVAQSPRYKIIEKRQSVAFWCNPISGHATLYWYQQILGQGPKLLIQFQNNGVVDDSQLPKDRFSAERLKGVDSTLKIQPAKLEDSAVYLCASSFLTSDRGQWVTQYFGPGTRLLVL.

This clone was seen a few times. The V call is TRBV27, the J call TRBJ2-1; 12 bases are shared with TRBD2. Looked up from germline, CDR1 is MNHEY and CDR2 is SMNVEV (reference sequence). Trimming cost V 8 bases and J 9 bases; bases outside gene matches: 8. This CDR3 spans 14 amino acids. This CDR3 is CASGPSGRVVEQFF. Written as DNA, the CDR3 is TGTGCCAGCGGGCCTAGCGGGAGGGTTGTTGAGCAGTTCTTC.

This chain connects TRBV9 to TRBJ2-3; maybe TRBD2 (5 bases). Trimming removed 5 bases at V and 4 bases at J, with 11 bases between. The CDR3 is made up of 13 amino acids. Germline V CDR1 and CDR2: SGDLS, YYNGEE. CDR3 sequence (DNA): TGTGCCAGCAGTTCCCTCGGGGCAGATACGCAGTATTTT. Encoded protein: CASSSLGADTQYF.

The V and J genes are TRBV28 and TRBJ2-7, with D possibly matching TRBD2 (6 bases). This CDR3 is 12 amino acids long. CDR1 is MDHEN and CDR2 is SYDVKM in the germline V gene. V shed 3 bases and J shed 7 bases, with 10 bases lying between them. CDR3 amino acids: CASSLGGREQYV. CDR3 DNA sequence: TGTGCCAGCAGTTTGGGGGGTCGAGAGCAGTACGTC.

The CDR3 is CASSLGLAGVDEQYF. CDR3 nucleotide sequence: TGTGCCAGCAGCTTAGGACTAGCGGGAGTCGACGAGCAGTACTTC. This sequence joins TRBV7-6 and TRBJ2-7; 12 bases line up with TRBD2. The CDR3 totals 15 residues. V gave up 1 base and J gave up 5 bases; unmatched junction bases: 3. CDR1 and CDR2 (germline): SGHVS, FNYEAQ. Full variable domain (outside the CDR3, taken from reference TRBV7-6 and TRBJ2-7): GAGVSQSPRYKVTKRGQDVALRCDPISGHVSLYWYRQALGQGPEFLTYFNYEAQQDKSGLPNDRFSAERPEGSISTLTIQRTEQRDSAMYRCASSLGLAGVDEQYFGPGTRLTVT.

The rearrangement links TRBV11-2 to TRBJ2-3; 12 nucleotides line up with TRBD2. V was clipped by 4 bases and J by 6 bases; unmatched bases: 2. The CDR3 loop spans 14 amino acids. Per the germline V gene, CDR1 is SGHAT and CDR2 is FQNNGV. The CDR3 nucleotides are TGTGCCAGCAGCTCACTAGCGGGGGGTGATACGCAGTATTTT. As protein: CASSSLAGGDTQYF. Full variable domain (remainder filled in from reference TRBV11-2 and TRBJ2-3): EAGVAQSPRYKIIEKRQSVAFWCNPISGHATLYWYQQILGQGPKLLIQFQNNGVVDDSQLPKDRFSAERLKGVDSTLKIQPAKLEDSAVYLCASSSLAGGDTQYFGPGTRLTVL.

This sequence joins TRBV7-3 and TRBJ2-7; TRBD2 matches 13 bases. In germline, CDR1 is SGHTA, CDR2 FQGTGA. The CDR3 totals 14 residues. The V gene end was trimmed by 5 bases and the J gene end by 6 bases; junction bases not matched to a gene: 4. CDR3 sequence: CASSPGTSGTEQYF. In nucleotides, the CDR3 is TGTGCCAGCAGCCCCGGGACTAGCGGGACCGAGCAGTACTTC.

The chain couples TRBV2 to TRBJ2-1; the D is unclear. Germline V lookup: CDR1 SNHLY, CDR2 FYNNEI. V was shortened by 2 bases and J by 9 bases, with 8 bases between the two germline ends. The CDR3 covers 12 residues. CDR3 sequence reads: CASSEQNGEQFF. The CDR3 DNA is TGTGCCAGCAGTGAACAGAATGGTGAGCAGTTCTTC. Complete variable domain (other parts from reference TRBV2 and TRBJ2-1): EPEVTQTPSHQVTQMGQEVILRCVPISNHLYFYWYRQILGQKVEFLVSFYNNEISEKSEIFDDQFSVERPDGSNFTLKIRSTKLEDSAMYFCASSEQNGEQFFGPGTRLTVL.

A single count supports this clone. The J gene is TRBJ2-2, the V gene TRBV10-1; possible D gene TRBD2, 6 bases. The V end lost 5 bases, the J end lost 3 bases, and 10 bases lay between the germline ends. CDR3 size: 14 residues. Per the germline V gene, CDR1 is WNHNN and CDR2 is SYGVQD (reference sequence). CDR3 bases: TGCGCCAGCAGTACTGGCGGGGACACCGGGGAGCTGTTTTTT. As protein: CASSTGGDTGELFF.

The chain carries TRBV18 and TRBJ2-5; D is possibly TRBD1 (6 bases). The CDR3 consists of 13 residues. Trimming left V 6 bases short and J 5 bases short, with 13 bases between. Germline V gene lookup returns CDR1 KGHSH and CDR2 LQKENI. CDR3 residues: CASSNRVGETQYF. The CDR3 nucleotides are TGTGCCAGCTCCAACAGGGTTGGCGAGACCCAGTACTTC.

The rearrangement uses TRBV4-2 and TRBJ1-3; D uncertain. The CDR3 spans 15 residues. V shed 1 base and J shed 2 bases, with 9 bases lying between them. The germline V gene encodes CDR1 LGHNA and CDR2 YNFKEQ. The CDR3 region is CASSQARGTGNTIYF. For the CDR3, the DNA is TGTGCCAGCAGCCAAGCGAGAGGGACTGGAAACACCATATATTTT.

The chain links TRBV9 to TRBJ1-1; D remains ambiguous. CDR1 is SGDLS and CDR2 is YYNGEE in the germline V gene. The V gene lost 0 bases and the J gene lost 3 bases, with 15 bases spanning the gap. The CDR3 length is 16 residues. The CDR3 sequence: CASSVGGRRADTEAFF. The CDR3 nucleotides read TGTGCCAGCAGCGTAGGAGGTAGGCGCGCGGACACTGAAGCTTTCTTT.

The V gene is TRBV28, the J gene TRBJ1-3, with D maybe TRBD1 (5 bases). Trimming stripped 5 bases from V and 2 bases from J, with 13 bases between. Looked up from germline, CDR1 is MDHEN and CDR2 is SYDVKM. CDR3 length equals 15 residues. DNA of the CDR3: TGTGCCAGCAGTCGCGCACAGACAGCTGGAAACACCATATATTTT. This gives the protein CASSRAQTAGNTIYF. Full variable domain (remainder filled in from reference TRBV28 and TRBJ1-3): DVKVTQSSRYLVKRTGEKVFLECVQDMDHENMFWYRQDPGLGLRLIYFSYDVKMKEKGDIPEGYSVSREKKERFSLILESASTNQTSMYLCASSRAQTAGNTIYFGEGSWLTVV.

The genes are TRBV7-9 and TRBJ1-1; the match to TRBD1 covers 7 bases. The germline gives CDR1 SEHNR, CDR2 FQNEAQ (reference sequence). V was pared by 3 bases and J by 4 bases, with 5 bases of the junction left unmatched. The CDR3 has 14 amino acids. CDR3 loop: CASSFLQGSTEAFF. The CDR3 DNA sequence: TGTGCCAGCAGCTTTCTACAGGGGTCCACTGAAGCTTTCTTT.

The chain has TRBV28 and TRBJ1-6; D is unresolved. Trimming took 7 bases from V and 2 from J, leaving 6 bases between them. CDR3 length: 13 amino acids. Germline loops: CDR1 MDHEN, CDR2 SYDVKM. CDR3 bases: TGTGCCAGCACGTGGCCCTATAATTCACCCCTCCACTTT. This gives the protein CASTWPYNSPLHF.

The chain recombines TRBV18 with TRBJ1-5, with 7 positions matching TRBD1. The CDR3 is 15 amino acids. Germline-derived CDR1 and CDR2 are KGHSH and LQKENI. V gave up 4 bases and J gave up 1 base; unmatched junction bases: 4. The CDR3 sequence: CASSRGTESNQPQHF. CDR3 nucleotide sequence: TGTGCCAGCTCACGGGGGACAGAAAGCAATCAGCCCCAGCATTTT.

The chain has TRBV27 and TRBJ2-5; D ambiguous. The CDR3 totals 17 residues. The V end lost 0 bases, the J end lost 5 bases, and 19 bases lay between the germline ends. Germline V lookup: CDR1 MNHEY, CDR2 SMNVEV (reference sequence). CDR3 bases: TGTGCCAGCAGTTTATCGAACCAATGGCGGAGTTGGGAGACCCAGTACTTC. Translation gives CASSLSNQWRSWETQYF.

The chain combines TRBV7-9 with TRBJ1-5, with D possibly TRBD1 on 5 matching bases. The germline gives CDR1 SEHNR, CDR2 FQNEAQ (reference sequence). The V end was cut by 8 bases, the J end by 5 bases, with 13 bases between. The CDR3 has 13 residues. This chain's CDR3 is CASRQGSDQPQHF. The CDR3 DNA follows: TGTGCCAGCCGGCAGGGAAGCGATCAGCCCCAGCATTTT.